The rows below give T cell receptor beta chains drawn from one sample of a study of cytomegalovirus exposure and HLA in healthy donors. Profiling relied on immunoSEQ multiplex PCR, and the TCRdb table lists in-frame clones only, not all of them. Of approximately 160,000 clones listed, roughly 80% are singletons. Specimen: PBMCs. The receptors stem from a boy aged 2 to 10 in good health and CMV-seronegative. CDR3s include the opening cysteine and the closing phenylalanine or tryptophan. A D gene is named only where the DNA matches it firmly. Clone size, where shown, is once, few, many, or a class for clones that have expanded.

j_gene | abundance | d_gene | v_gene | CDR3aa | CDR3nt
TRBJ2-3 | NA | NA | TRBV5-6 | CASSLLASSTDTQYF | TGTGCCAGCAGCTTGTTAGCGAGTAGCACAGATACGCAGTATTTT
TRBJ1-5 | NA | NA | TRBV19 | CASSTGTVVRNQPQHF | TGTGCCAGTAGTACGGGGACTGTAGTACGCAATCAGCCCCAGCATTTT
TRBJ2-2 | NA | NA | TRBV7-6 | CASRKSPGSNTGELFF | TGTGCCAGCAGAAAAAGTCCAGGGTCGAACACCGGGGAGCTGTTTTTT
TRBJ1-4 | once | NA | TRBV5-1 | CASSLYDSSTNEKLFF | TGCGCCAGCAGCCTTTATGACTCCTCAACTAATGAAAAACTGTTTTTT
TRBJ2-7 | NA | TRBD2 | TRBV28 | CASIPGTSGIRSPPRFF | TGTGCCAGCATCCCCGGGACTAGCGGGATTCGCTCCCCGCCTCGATTCTTC
TRBJ1-1 | NA | NA | TRBV6-1 | CASPMNTEAFF | TGTGCCAGCCCCATGAACACTGAAGCTTTCTTT
TRBJ1-1 | NA | TRBD1 | TRBV10-2 | CASSEQGENTEAFF | TGCGCCAGCAGTGAACAGGGGGAGAACACTGAAGCTTTCTTT
TRBJ2-7 | once | NA | TRBV7-2 | CASSYSSQYEQYF | TGTGCCAGCAGCTATAGCAGCCAATACGAGCAGTACTTC
TRBJ1-5 | NA | TRBD1 | TRBV6-1 | CASSTGVEQPQHF | TGTGCCAGCAGTACAGGGGTAGAGCAGCCCCAGCATTTT
TRBJ1-1 | few | NA | TRBV19 | CASSLGGGWHTEAFF | TGTGCCAGTAGCCTAGGGGGGGGGTGGCACACTGAAGCTTTCTTT
TRBJ1-5 | NA | NA | TRBV19 | CASRSARVAGNQPQHF | TGTGCCAGTAGAAGTGCCAGGGTCGCGGGCAATCAGCCCCAGCATTTT
TRBJ1-1 | NA | NA | TRBV19 | CASREPTGLPTEAFF | TGTGCCAGTAGGGAACCTACAGGGTTGCCCACTGAAGCTTTCTTT
TRBJ2-1 | NA | TRBD2 | TRBV5-1 | CASSLGGGGPYNEQFF | TGCGCCAGCAGCTTGGGCGGGGGAGGGCCATACAATGAGCAGTTCTTC
TRBJ1-5 | NA | NA | TRBV19 | CASSILHSSQHF | TGTGCCAGTAGTATACTTCACAGCTCCCAGCATTTT
TRBJ2-7 | NA | TRBD2 | TRBV4-1 | CASSQFPSGRSYEQYF | TGCGCCAGCAGCCAATTCCCTAGCGGGAGGTCCTACGAGCAGTACTTC
TRBJ2-7 | NA | NA | TRBV2 | CASNDCLLKYEQYF | TGTGCCAGCAACGATTGTCTGTTAAAGTACGAGCAGTACTTC
TRBJ1-1 | once | NA | TRBV2 | CASSVYRVNTEAFF | TGTGCCAGCAGTGTTTACAGGGTGAACACTGAAGCTTTCTTT
TRBJ2-2 | NA | TRBD2 | TRBV28 | CASSSTSDTGELFF | TGTGCCAGCAGTTCAACTAGCGACACCGGGGAGCTGTTTTTT
TRBJ2-7 | NA | TRBD1 | TRBV2 | CASSTDRGLYEQYF | TGTGCCAGCAGTACGGACAGGGGACTCTACGAGCAGTACTTC
TRBJ1-2 | NA | NA | TRBV7-8 | CASSLARQATLYGYTF | TGTGCCAGCAGCTTAGCGCGTCAAGCGACCCTCTATGGCTACACCTTC
TRBJ2-4 | NA | NA | TRBV6-5 | CASSKASRVYIQYF | TGTGCCAGCAGCAAAGCGAGCAGGGTATACATTCAGTACTTC
TRBJ1-1 | NA | NA | TRBV7-7 | CASSLYRGTEAFF | TGTGCTAGCAGCTTATATAGGGGCACTGAAGCTTTCTTT
TRBJ2-7 | NA | TRBD2 | TRBV2 | CASRGRGRMNEQYF | TGTGCCAGCAGGGGGAGGGGTAGGATGAACGAGCAGTACTTC
TRBJ2-1 | once | TRBD2 | TRBV11-2 | CASSPAGTSGYNEQFF | TGTGCCAGCAGCCCCGCCGGGACTAGCGGCTACAATGAGCAGTTCTTC
TRBJ1-5 | NA | TRBD1 | TRBV28 | CASSRTGTVGGINQPQHF | TGTGCCAGCAGTCGGACAGGGACCGTCGGAGGGATCAATCAGCCCCAGCATTTT
TRBJ2-2 | NA | TRBD2 | TRBV5-1 | CASSLSGTMNTGELFF | TGCGCCAGCAGCCTGTCCGGGACTATGAACACCGGGGAGCTGTTTTTT
TRBJ1-4 | NA | TRBD1 | TRBV19 | CASRGTAATNEKLFF | TGTGCCAGTAGAGGGACAGCCGCAACTAATGAAAAACTGTTTTTT
TRBJ2-7 | NA | NA | TRBV28 | CASRLNQGHEQYF | TGTGCCAGCAGGCTCAATCAGGGCCACGAGCAGTACTTC
TRBJ2-7 | NA | TRBD1 | TRBV11-3 | CASSLAPTGFNEQYF | TGTGCCAGCAGCTTAGCCCCGACAGGGTTCAACGAGCAGTACTTC
TRBJ2-5 | NA | TRBD1 | TRBV19 | CASSIGGGETQYF | TGTGCCAGTAGTATAGGAGGGGGCGAGACCCAGTACTTC
TRBJ2-7 | NA | NA | TRBV28 | CATLPLGSSYEQYF | TGTGCCACTCTCCCTTTAGGGAGCTCCTACGAGCAGTACTTC
TRBJ1-1 | NA | TRBD1 | TRBV13 | CASSSSPRDRGNAFF | TGTGCCAGCAGCTCAAGCCCCCGGGACAGGGGAAATGCTTTCTTT
TRBJ2-2 | NA | NA | TRBV9 | CASSVIASGELFF | TGTGCCAGCAGCGTGATCGCGTCCGGGGAGCTGTTTTTT
TRBJ2-3 | NA | NA | TRBV7-3 | CASSLGGTSTDTQYF | TGTGCCAGCAGCTTAGGCGGGACTAGCACAGATACGCAGTATTTT
TRBJ2-7 | NA | TRBD2 | TRBV19 | CASSQGLAASYEQYF | TGTGCCAGTAGTCAGGGACTAGCGGCCTCGTACGAGCAGTACTTC
TRBJ2-2 | NA | TRBD2 | TRBV29-1 | CSLTREGQDTGELFF | TGCAGCCTCACGAGGGAGGGCCAGGACACCGGGGAGCTGTTTTTT
TRBJ2-7 | NA | NA | TRBV5-4 | CASTPVPGVLSYEQYF | TGTGCCAGCACCCCCGTTCCGGGAGTCCTCTCCTACGAGCAGTACTTC
TRBJ1-5 | NA | NA | TRBV11-2 | CASSPVEGRKGTQHF | TGTGCCAGCAGCCCCGTCGAGGGTCGGAAAGGGACCCAGCATTTT
TRBJ1-3 | NA | NA | TRBV13 | CASSEGDRPNTIYF | TGTGCCAGCAGTGAGGGGGACCGGCCGAACACCATATATTTT
TRBJ1-1 | few | NA | TRBV5-4 | CASSLEAGKNTEAFF | TGTGCCAGCAGCTTGGAAGCAGGAAAGAACACTGAAGCTTTCTTT
TRBJ2-7 | NA | TRBD2 | TRBV4-2 | CASSQVDGRDEQYF | TGTGCCAGCAGCCAAGTCGACGGGAGGGACGAGCAGTACTTC
TRBJ2-2 | NA | TRBD1 | TRBV4-1 | CASSQDRHRGNTGELFF | TGCGCCAGCAGCCAAGATAGGCACAGGGGAAACACCGGGGAGCTGTTTTTT
TRBJ2-7 | NA | NA | TRBV5-1 | CASSLWGGVSYEQYF | TGCGCCAGCAGCTTGTGGGGGGGCGTCTCCTACGAGCAGTACTTC
TRBJ1-4 | NA | NA | TRBV7-6 | CASSSVSKEKLFF | TGTGCCAGCAGCTCTGTGTCTAAAGAAAAACTGTTTTTT
TRBJ1-5 | few | NA | TRBV5-5 | CASSLSTGADQPQHF | TGTGCCAGCAGCTTGTCGACGGGAGCGGATCAGCCCCAGCATTTT
TRBJ1-4 | few | TRBD1 | TRBV7-9 | CASSHGTGTGDEKLFF | TGTGCCAGCAGCCATGGGACCGGGACAGGGGATGAAAAACTGTTTTTT
TRBJ1-2 | NA | NA | TRBV30 | CAWNTGQPSLYGYTF | TGTGCCTGGAATACAGGGCAGCCCTCTCTCTATGGCTACACCTTC
TRBJ2-7 | NA | TRBD2 | TRBV2 | CASSDQAGGPYEQYF | TGTGCCAGCAGTGACCAAGCGGGAGGGCCCTACGAGCAGTACTTC
TRBJ2-3 | NA | TRBD2 | TRBV28 | CASSSRTSPFF | TGTGCCAGCAGTTCCCGGACTAGTCCTTTTTTT
TRBJ2-2 | NA | TRBD1 | TRBV5-6 | CASSLTGGGGTGELFF | TGTGCCAGCAGCTTGACAGGGGGCGGGGGTACCGGGGAGCTGTTTTTT
TRBJ2-7 | once | NA | TRBV9 | CASSAPGYEQYF | TGTGCCAGCAGCGCTCCAGGCTACGAGCAGTACTTC
TRBJ2-2 | NA | TRBD2 | TRBV7-2 | CASSLASGPANTGELFF | TGTGCCAGCAGCTTGGCTAGCGGTCCTGCGAACACCGGGGAGCTGTTTTTT
TRBJ2-6 | NA | NA | TRBV15 | CATRGVGANVLTF | TGTGCCACCAGAGGGGTTGGGGCCAACGTCCTGACTTTC
TRBJ1-6 | NA | TRBD1 | TRBV6-5 | CASSQWTGASGPLHF | TGTGCCAGCAGTCAATGGACAGGAGCCTCAGGACCCCTCCACTTT
TRBJ2-5 | NA | NA | TRBV29-1 | CSVLPGSQETQYF | TGCAGCGTACTCCCCGGGAGCCAAGAGACCCAGTACTTC